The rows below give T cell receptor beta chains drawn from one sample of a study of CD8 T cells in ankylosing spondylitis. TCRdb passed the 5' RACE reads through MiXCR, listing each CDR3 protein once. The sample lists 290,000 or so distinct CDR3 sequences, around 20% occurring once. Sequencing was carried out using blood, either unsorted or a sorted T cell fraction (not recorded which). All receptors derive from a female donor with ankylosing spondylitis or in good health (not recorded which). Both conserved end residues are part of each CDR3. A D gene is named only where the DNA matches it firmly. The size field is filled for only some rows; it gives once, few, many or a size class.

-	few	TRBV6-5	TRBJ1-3	TGTGCCAGCAGGTTTCACTCGGGAAACACCATATATTTT	CASRFHSGNTIYF
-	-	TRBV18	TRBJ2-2	TGTGCCAGCTCACCGTCCCGGGAGAGCACCGGGGAGCTGTTTTTT	CASSPSRESTGELFF
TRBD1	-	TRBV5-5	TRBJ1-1	TGTGCCAGCAGCTTGGCAATCTCAGGGGGCACTGAAGCTTTCTTT	CASSLAISGGTEAFF
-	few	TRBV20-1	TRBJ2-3	TGCAGTGCTAGAGATAGGTTCCGAACGGGGAGCACAGATACGCAGTATTTT	CSARDRFRTGSTDTQYF
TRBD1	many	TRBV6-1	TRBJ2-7	TGTGCCAGCTGGACAGGGGGCTCCTACGAGCAGTACTTC	CASWTGGSYEQYF
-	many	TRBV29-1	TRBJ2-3	TGCAGCGTTGATGGCAGGGTGACAGATACGCAGTATTTT	CSVDGRVTDTQYF
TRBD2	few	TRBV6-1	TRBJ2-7	TGTGCCACCTCGACAGCCGGGACTACCTCCTACGAGCAGTACTTC	CATSTAGTTSYEQYF
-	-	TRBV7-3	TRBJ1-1	TGTGCCAGCAGCTTAAGACCAGGAGGAAACACTGAAGCTTTCTTT	CASSLRPGGNTEAFF
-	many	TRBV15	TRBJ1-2	TGTGCCACCAGCAGAGCACAGGGTGCAAACTATGGCTACACCTTC	CATSRAQGANYGYTF
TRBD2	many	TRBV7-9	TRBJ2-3	TGTGCCAGCAGCTACCGACTAGCGGGAGGCGGGGATACGCAGTATTTT	CASSYRLAGGGDTQYF
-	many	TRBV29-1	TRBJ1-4	TGCAGCGTTGAAGACCAGGGAAATGAAAAACTGTTTTTT	CSVEDQGNEKLFF
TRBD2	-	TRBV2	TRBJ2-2	TGTGCCAGCAGACGGGAGGAAAGCACCGGGGAGCTGTTTTTT	CASRREESTGELFF
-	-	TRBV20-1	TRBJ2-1	TGCAGTGCCGACTCTAGTAGGGCCTCCTACAATGAGCAGTTCTTC	CSADSSRASYNEQFF
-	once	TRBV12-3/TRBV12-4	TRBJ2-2	TGTGCCAGCAGTTTGAGGGCGATTAACACCGGGGAGCTGTTTTTT	CASSLRAINTGELFF
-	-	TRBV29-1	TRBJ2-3	TGCAGCGTTGATATGTCAGATACGCAGTATTTT	CSVDMSDTQYF
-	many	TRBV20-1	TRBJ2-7	TGCAGTGCTCCGGATCCGTTCTCCTACGAGCAGTACTTC	CSAPDPFSYEQYF
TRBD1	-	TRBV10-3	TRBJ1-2	TGTGCCATCAGGGGACAGGGGGAAGGCTACACCTTC	CAIRGQGEGYTF
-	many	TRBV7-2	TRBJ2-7	TGTGCCAGCAGCCCCGGGCCCTCCTACGAGCAGTACTTC	CASSPGPSYEQYF
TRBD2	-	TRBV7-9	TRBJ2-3	TGTGCCAGCAGCTCTCGTAGCGGGTTTGCAGATACGCAGTATTTT	CASSSRSGFADTQYF
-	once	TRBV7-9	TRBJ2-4	TGTGCCAGCGGCTTAGACGGGCAAGTGGGGAACATTCAGTACTTC	CASGLDGQVGNIQYF
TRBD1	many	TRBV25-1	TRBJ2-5	TGTGCCAGCAGTGAAAACAGGGGAGTAGTAGAGACCCAGTACTTC	CASSENRGVVETQYF
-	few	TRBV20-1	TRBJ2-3	TGCAGTGCTAGTAAGGGCGCGATCAAGTTCACAGATACGCAGTATTTT	CSASKGAIKFTDTQYF
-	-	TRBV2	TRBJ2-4	TGTGCCAGCAGTGAAGCGCTTTTGCTAGCGGCCAAAAACATTCAGTACTTC	CASSEALLLAAKNIQYF
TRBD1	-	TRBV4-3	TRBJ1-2	TGCGCCAGCAGCCAAGAAAGGACAGGGATCCCCTATGGCTACACCTTC	CASSQERTGIPYGYTF
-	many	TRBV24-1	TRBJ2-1	TGTGCCACCAGTGACCGGACTACCCCAAACAATGAGCAGTTCTTC	CATSDRTTPNNEQFF
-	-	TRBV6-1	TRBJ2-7	TGTGCCAGCAGGGTCGGAGGGGGCGGGTACGAGCAGTACTTC	CASRVGGGGYEQYF
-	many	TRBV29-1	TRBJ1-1	TGCAGCGTTTCTACGACAGGTGGGAACACTGAAGCTTTCTTT	CSVSTTGGNTEAFF
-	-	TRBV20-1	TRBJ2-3	TGCAGTGCTAGCCACCAAGGATTCACAGATACGCAGTATTTT	CSASHQGFTDTQYF